One sample yielded the 32 T cell receptor beta chains listed below, sequenced in a study of PD-1 blockade in classical Hodgkin lymphoma. With no exception, relapse followed autologous stem cell transplantation in all patients, and brentuximab vedotin exposure varied. Only in-frame clones appear in the TCRdb table, and some are missing; sequencing was by immunoSEQ multiplex PCR. Here the sample spans about 53,000 clones, 65% to 85% being singletons. The sequencing used peripheral blood mononuclear cells (PBMCs), collected at baseline. All receptors derive from a human donor with classical Hodgkin lymphoma.

This clone was found once. The rearrangement uses TRBV19 and TRBJ1-2; no firm D call. Trimming pared 10 bases from V and 7 bases from J, leaving 22 bases between. The CDR3 contains 14 residues. Germline V gene sequence: CDR1 LNHDA, CDR2 SQIVND (reference sequence). CDR3 nucleotides: TGTGCCATCGGACCCCGGAGGGCGATGAGTGGCTACACCTTC. Its protein product is CAIGPRRAMSGYTF.

By share of the sample, this clone is medium-sized. Within the sample, other DNA sequences also encode this same CDR3. The CDR3 is CASRQVNNQPQHF. CDR3 in DNA: TGTGCCAGCAGACAGGTAAACAATCAGCCCCAGCATTTT. The V gene is TRBV6-1, the J gene TRBJ1-5; tentatively, D is TRBD1 (5 bases). Germline V gene data show CDR1 as MNHNS and CDR2 as SASEGT. The CDR3 spans 13 residues. V was shortened by 6 bases and J by 3 bases, with 9 bases between the two germline ends.

V gene TRBV5-1 combines with J gene TRBJ2-7, with D perhaps TRBD1 (6 bases). This CDR3 spans 15 amino acids. Germline loops: CDR1 SGHRS, CDR2 YFSETQ. The ends were cut back, 1 base at V and 2 bases at J, with 13 bases in the middle. CDR3 amino acids: CASSLFQGLAYEQYF. CDR3 nucleotides: TGCGCCAGCAGCTTGTTTCAGGGGTTAGCCTACGAGCAGTACTTC.

The gene calls are TRBV19 and TRBJ2-2; D possibly matches TRBD1 or TRBD2 (5 bases each). Trimming pared 6 bases from V and 4 bases from J, leaving 12 bases between. Germline lookup yields CDR1 LNHDA and CDR2 SQIVND (reference sequence). The CDR3 totals 14 residues. The CDR3: CASRSWDLTGELFF. CDR3 sequence (DNA): TGTGCCAGTAGAAGCTGGGACCTCACCGGGGAGCTGTTTTTT.

The chain has TRBV10-1 and TRBJ2-1; 8 bases agree with TRBD2. Germline-derived CDR1 and CDR2 are WNHNN and SYGVQD (reference sequence). The CDR3 loop spans 16 amino acids. J gave up 4 bases and V 2 bases, and 7 bases lay outside the gene matches. The CDR3 DNA reads TGCGCCAGCAGTGAGCGGATAGCGGGGTCGTACAATGAGCAGTTCTTC. Its protein product is CASSERIAGSYNEQFF.

The chain uses TRBV5-1 and TRBJ2-5; weak D call: TRBD2 (6 bases). V gave up 4 bases and J gave up 1 base, with 8 bases separating them. The CDR3 extends over 13 amino acids. Germline assignment: CDR1 SGHRS and CDR2 YFSETQ. The CDR3 protein is CASSLGLQETQYF. CDR3 nucleotides: TGCGCCAGCAGCCTGGGACTCCAAGAGACCCAGTACTTC. Together with reference TRBV5-1 and TRBJ2-5, the CDR3 gives the full variable domain: KAGVTQTPRYLIKTRGQQVTLSCSPISGHRSVSWYQQTPGQGLQFLFEYFSETQRNKGNFPGRFSGRQFSNSRSEMNVSTLELGDSALYLCASSLGLQETQYFGPGTRLLVL.

The J gene is TRBJ1-2, the V gene TRBV28, with no clear D. Between the trimmed V and J ends, which lost 2 bases and 8 bases, there was a span of 9 bases. Germline CDR1 reads MDHEN; CDR2 reads SYDVKM. The CDR3 sequence is 12 residues long. CDR3 bases: TGTGCCAGCAGTTTAGACTCCAAGGGCTACACCTTC. Translation gives CASSLDSKGYTF.

The chain carries TRBV7-2 and TRBJ2-7; D is ambiguous. This CDR3 region has 11 residues. V was clipped by 1 base and J by 6 bases, with 4 bases between them. Looked up from germline, CDR1 is SGHTA and CDR2 is FQGNSA. In nucleotides, the CDR3 is TGTGCCAGCAGCTTAGTGAGCGAGCAGTACTTC. Translated: CASSLVSEQYF.

CDR3 amino acids: CASQGPYNSPLHF. The CDR3 coding sequence is TGTGCCAGTCAGGGGCCTTATAATTCACCCCTCCACTTT. J is TRBJ1-6 and V is TRBV19; a weak D match, TRBD1 (6 bases). The CDR3 is 13 residues long. Trimming removed 8 bases at V and 4 bases at J, with 9 bases between. In germline, CDR1 is LNHDA, CDR2 SQIVND (reference sequence).

J is TRBJ2-7 and V is TRBV19, with 10 bases aligning to TRBD2. Unmatched junction bases numbered 4, after V lost 0 bases and J lost 2 bases. This CDR3 is built from 16 residues. Germline assignment: CDR1 LNHDA and CDR2 SQIVND (reference sequence). CDR3 bases: TGTGCCAGTAGTATAGATCCCGGACTAGCGGCCTACGAGCAGTACTTC. Translating gives CASSIDPGLAAYEQYF.

V is TRBV9 and J is TRBJ2-5; 13 bases map to TRBD2. Trimming at V came to 2 bases and at J to 7 bases, leaving 11 bases not matched to a gene. The CDR3 extends over 17 amino acids. Germline-derived CDR1 and CDR2 are SGDLS and YYNGEE. The CDR3: CASSVFPGLAGPRTQYF. The CDR3 DNA follows: TGTGCCAGCAGCGTTTTCCCGGGACTAGCGGGGCCAAGGACCCAGTACTTC.

This clone was detected once. The rearrangement links TRBV5-4 to TRBJ1-5; D unclear. Germline CDR1 is SGHNT and CDR2 is YYREEE (reference sequence). V lost 0 bases and J lost 9, with 10 bases in between. The CDR3 loop spans 13 amino acids. DNA for the CDR3: TGTGCCAGCAGCTTGGAGGGAATCGGGCCCCAGCATTTT. Translated: CASSLEGIGPQHF.

The J gene is TRBJ1-1, the V gene TRBV11-3; D is undetermined. In germline, CDR1 is SGHNT, CDR2 YENEEA. V shed 3 bases and J shed 3 bases, with 11 bases lying between them. The CDR3 sequence is 14 residues long. The CDR3 DNA sequence: TGTGCCAGCAGCTTTAAGGGCTGGGACACTGAAGCTTTCTTT. Translation gives CASSFKGWDTEAFF.

This chain links TRBV27 with TRBJ1-4, with D uncertain. CDR1 is MNHEY, CDR2 SMNVEV, per germline (reference sequence). This CDR3 region has 15 residues. Trimming pared 8 bases from V and 4 bases from J, leaving 17 bases between. CDR3 sequence (DNA): TGTGCCAGCGGGGTGATAGGGATTCTTAATGAAAAACTGTTTTTT. Its translation is CASGVIGILNEKLFF.

The genes are TRBV5-6 and TRBJ1-2, with no clear D. The CDR3 spans 14 residues. Trimming took 4 bases from V and 0 from J, leaving 10 bases between them. The germline gives CDR1 SGHDT, CDR2 YYEEEE. The CDR3 here is CASSLELANYGYTF. In nucleotides, the CDR3 is TGTGCCAGCAGCCTGGAGTTAGCTAACTATGGCTACACCTTC.

V and J are TRBV12-5 and TRBJ1-1; 8 bases are shared with TRBD1. The germline CDR1 and CDR2 sequences are LGHNT and FRNRAP. The CDR3 is 17 residues long. Unmatched junction bases numbered 13, after V lost 7 bases and J lost 0 bases. DNA for the CDR3: TGTGCTAGTGCCTGGACAGGGAGAGGGAGAATGAACACTGAAGCTTTCTTT. Translation gives CASAWTGRGRMNTEAFF.

This clone was detected only once. This chain links TRBV13 with TRBJ1-2; 7 bases agree with TRBD1. This CDR3 comprises 13 residues. The germline gives CDR1 PRHDT, CDR2 FYEKMQ (reference sequence). J lost 8 bases, V lost 5 bases, and 8 bases had no gene match. CDR3 sequence: CASSTPGGFGYTF. CDR3 DNA sequence: TGTGCCAGCAGCACCCCAGGGGGATTCGGCTACACCTTC.

This rearrangement joins TRBV6-6 to TRBJ2-7, with 8 bases identical to TRBD2. Germline assignment: CDR1 MNHNY and CDR2 SVGAGI (reference sequence). The ends lost 6 bases at V and 6 bases at J; junction bases unmatched: 13. The CDR3 length is 15 residues. CDR3 residues: CASSPEGSGTREQYV. The CDR3, as DNA: TGTGCCAGCAGCCCCGAGGGTAGCGGGACTCGCGAGCAGTACGTC.

The rearrangement uses TRBV13 and TRBJ2-7, with 8 bases fitting TRBD1. The germline CDR1 and CDR2 sequences are PRHDT and FYEKMQ (reference sequence). The CDR3 has 17 residues. Trimming removed 4 bases from V and 4 bases from J; junction bases left unmatched: 15. CDR3 nucleotides: TGTGCCAGCAGCTCCTTACTTGAGGCAGGGGGCCAATACGAGCAGTACTTC. This translates into CASSSLLEAGGQYEQYF.

This rearrangement joins TRBV5-6 to TRBJ2-1, with 7 bases identical to TRBD1. The CDR3 covers 14 residues. V was clipped by 1 base and J by 7 bases; unmatched bases: 5. Germline loops: CDR1 SGHDT, CDR2 YYEEEE. As DNA, the CDR3 is TGTGCCAGCAGCTTGACGACAGGGAAGAATGAGCAGTTCTTC. It yields the protein CASSLTTGKNEQFF.

This chain links TRBV21-1 with TRBJ1-4; the D call in the table, TRBD1, was not verified against the DNA. TRBV21-1 is a pseudogene locus. The CDR3 is 18 amino acids. CDR3: CASSKELGRGQGGEKLFF. For the CDR3, the DNA is TGTGCCAGCAGCAAAGAATTAGGTCGAGGACAGGGAGGAGAAAAACTGTTTTTT.

The V call is TRBV21-1, the J call TRBJ1-1. TRBV21-1 is a documented pseudogene. The CDR3 has 12 residues. The CDR3 loop reads CATGAQVTEAFF. The DNA of the CDR3 is TGTGCTACGGGGGCGCAGGTCACTGAAGCTTTCTTT.

The gene calls are TRBV7-6 and TRBJ1-3; weak D call: TRBD1 (5 bases). V was pared by 5 bases and J by 4 bases, with 21 bases between. This CDR3 has 17 residues. Germline-derived CDR1 and CDR2 are SGHVS and FNYEAQ. Here the CDR3 reads CASSPRGGDEPGNTIYF. As DNA, the CDR3 is TGTGCCAGCAGCCCACGGGGAGGGGATGAGCCGGGAAACACCATATATTTT.

The chain employs TRBV7-9 and TRBJ2-3; D gene unclear. The V gene's germline CDR1 is SEHNR and CDR2 FQNEAQ (reference sequence). The V and J ends lost 8 bases and 4 bases respectively, with 22 bases between them. The CDR3 length is 16 residues. The CDR3 nucleotides are TGTGCCAGCTCCCACCCGGGTAGTAGGGATTCAGATACGCAGTATTTT. This codes for CASSHPGSRDSDTQYF.

V is TRBV10-3 and J is TRBJ2-7; 8 bases fit TRBD1. The J segment lost 3 bases and the V segment lost 4 bases, leaving 8 bases of the junction unmatched. Germline V lookup: CDR1 ENHRY, CDR2 SYGVKD. CDR3 length: 15 residues. The CDR3 loop reads CAISGDRGEGYEQYF. The CDR3 region has the DNA TGTGCCATCAGTGGAGACAGGGGAGAGGGCTACGAGCAGTACTTC.

This chain links TRBV30 with TRBJ2-3; the D call may be TRBD1 or TRBD2 (5 bases each). Trimming took 2 bases from V and 5 from J, leaving 17 bases between them. This CDR3 comprises 15 residues. The germline V gene encodes CDR1 GTSNPN and CDR2 SVGIG (reference sequence). CDR3 sequence reads: CAWSLLTGPQDTQYF. In DNA, the CDR3 is TGTGCCTGGAGTCTACTTACGGGACCCCAAGATACGCAGTATTTT.

V gene TRBV29-1 combines with J gene TRBJ2-1; D is possibly TRBD1 or TRBD2 (7 bases each). V dropped 3 bases and J dropped 0 bases, with 15 bases sitting between them. Germline V gene sequence: CDR1 SQVTM, CDR2 ANQGSEA. The CDR3 consists of 16 residues. The CDR3 nucleotides read TGCAGCGTTGAGGGAGGGGGCCTGAGCTCCTACAATGAGCAGTTCTTC. It yields the protein CSVEGGGLSSYNEQFF.

The chain employs TRBV2 and TRBJ2-7, with TRBD1 matching over 12 bases. Germline V gene data show CDR1 as SNHLY and CDR2 as FYNNEI. Trimming cost V 6 bases and J 2 bases; bases outside gene matches: 2. CDR3 size: 14 residues. The CDR3 nucleotides are TGTGCCAGCAGCCGGGACAGGGGGCCCTACGAGCAGTACTTC. Translating gives CASSRDRGPYEQYF.

V is TRBV7-6 and J is TRBJ2-2, with D possibly TRBD1 on 7 matching bases. Trimming cost V 5 bases and J 0 bases, with 16 bases left between them. This CDR3 contains 17 residues. Germline V gene sequence: CDR1 SGHVS, CDR2 FNYEAQ. The DNA for the CDR3 is TGTGCCAGCAGCCCCCAGGGGGGTCCCCCGAACACCGGGGAGCTGTTTTTT. Protein sequence: CASSPQGGPPNTGELFF.

This chain uses TRBV5-6 with TRBJ2-1, with a weak D call TRBD2 (5 bases). Germline V gives CDR1 SGHDT, CDR2 YYEEEE. The CDR3 extends over 19 amino acids. V lost 1 base, J lost 4 bases, and 24 bases lay in between. CDR3 loop: CASSLFTSGSPWPYNEQFF. The CDR3 DNA reads as TGTGCCAGCAGCTTGTTTACATCGGGGTCTCCATGGCCGTACAATGAGCAGTTCTTC.

The chain joins TRBV18 to TRBJ2-7; D ambiguous. Germline V CDR1 and CDR2: KGHSH, LQKENI. Trimming took 3 bases from V and 2 from J, leaving 8 bases between them. This CDR3 contains 13 residues. In DNA form, the CDR3 reads TGTGCCAGCTCACCTCGACAAACCTACGAGCAGTACGTC. As protein: CASSPRQTYEQYV.

The chain has TRBV19 and TRBJ1-1; D unclear. Trimming shortened V by 6 bases and J by 4 bases, and 6 bases separated the two germline ends. Germline CDR1 is LNHDA and CDR2 is SQIVND (reference sequence). The CDR3 has 11 amino acids. The CDR3 loop reads CASSRSTEAFF. CDR3 nucleotide sequence: TGTGCCAGTAGCCGAAGCACTGAAGCTTTCTTT.